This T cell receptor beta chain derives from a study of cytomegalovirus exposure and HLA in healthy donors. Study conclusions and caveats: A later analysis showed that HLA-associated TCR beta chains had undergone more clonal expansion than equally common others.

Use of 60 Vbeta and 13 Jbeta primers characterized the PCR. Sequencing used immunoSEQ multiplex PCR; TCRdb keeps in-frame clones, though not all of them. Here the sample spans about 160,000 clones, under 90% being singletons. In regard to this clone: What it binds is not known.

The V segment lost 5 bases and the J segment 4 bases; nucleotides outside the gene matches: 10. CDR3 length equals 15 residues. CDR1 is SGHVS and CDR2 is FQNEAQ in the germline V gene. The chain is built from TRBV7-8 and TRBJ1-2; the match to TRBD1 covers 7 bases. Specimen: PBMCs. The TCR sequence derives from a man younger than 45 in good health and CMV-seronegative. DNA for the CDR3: TGTGCCAGCAGCACTATAGACAGGGTATCCTATGGCTACACCTTC. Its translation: CASSTIDRVSYGYTF.